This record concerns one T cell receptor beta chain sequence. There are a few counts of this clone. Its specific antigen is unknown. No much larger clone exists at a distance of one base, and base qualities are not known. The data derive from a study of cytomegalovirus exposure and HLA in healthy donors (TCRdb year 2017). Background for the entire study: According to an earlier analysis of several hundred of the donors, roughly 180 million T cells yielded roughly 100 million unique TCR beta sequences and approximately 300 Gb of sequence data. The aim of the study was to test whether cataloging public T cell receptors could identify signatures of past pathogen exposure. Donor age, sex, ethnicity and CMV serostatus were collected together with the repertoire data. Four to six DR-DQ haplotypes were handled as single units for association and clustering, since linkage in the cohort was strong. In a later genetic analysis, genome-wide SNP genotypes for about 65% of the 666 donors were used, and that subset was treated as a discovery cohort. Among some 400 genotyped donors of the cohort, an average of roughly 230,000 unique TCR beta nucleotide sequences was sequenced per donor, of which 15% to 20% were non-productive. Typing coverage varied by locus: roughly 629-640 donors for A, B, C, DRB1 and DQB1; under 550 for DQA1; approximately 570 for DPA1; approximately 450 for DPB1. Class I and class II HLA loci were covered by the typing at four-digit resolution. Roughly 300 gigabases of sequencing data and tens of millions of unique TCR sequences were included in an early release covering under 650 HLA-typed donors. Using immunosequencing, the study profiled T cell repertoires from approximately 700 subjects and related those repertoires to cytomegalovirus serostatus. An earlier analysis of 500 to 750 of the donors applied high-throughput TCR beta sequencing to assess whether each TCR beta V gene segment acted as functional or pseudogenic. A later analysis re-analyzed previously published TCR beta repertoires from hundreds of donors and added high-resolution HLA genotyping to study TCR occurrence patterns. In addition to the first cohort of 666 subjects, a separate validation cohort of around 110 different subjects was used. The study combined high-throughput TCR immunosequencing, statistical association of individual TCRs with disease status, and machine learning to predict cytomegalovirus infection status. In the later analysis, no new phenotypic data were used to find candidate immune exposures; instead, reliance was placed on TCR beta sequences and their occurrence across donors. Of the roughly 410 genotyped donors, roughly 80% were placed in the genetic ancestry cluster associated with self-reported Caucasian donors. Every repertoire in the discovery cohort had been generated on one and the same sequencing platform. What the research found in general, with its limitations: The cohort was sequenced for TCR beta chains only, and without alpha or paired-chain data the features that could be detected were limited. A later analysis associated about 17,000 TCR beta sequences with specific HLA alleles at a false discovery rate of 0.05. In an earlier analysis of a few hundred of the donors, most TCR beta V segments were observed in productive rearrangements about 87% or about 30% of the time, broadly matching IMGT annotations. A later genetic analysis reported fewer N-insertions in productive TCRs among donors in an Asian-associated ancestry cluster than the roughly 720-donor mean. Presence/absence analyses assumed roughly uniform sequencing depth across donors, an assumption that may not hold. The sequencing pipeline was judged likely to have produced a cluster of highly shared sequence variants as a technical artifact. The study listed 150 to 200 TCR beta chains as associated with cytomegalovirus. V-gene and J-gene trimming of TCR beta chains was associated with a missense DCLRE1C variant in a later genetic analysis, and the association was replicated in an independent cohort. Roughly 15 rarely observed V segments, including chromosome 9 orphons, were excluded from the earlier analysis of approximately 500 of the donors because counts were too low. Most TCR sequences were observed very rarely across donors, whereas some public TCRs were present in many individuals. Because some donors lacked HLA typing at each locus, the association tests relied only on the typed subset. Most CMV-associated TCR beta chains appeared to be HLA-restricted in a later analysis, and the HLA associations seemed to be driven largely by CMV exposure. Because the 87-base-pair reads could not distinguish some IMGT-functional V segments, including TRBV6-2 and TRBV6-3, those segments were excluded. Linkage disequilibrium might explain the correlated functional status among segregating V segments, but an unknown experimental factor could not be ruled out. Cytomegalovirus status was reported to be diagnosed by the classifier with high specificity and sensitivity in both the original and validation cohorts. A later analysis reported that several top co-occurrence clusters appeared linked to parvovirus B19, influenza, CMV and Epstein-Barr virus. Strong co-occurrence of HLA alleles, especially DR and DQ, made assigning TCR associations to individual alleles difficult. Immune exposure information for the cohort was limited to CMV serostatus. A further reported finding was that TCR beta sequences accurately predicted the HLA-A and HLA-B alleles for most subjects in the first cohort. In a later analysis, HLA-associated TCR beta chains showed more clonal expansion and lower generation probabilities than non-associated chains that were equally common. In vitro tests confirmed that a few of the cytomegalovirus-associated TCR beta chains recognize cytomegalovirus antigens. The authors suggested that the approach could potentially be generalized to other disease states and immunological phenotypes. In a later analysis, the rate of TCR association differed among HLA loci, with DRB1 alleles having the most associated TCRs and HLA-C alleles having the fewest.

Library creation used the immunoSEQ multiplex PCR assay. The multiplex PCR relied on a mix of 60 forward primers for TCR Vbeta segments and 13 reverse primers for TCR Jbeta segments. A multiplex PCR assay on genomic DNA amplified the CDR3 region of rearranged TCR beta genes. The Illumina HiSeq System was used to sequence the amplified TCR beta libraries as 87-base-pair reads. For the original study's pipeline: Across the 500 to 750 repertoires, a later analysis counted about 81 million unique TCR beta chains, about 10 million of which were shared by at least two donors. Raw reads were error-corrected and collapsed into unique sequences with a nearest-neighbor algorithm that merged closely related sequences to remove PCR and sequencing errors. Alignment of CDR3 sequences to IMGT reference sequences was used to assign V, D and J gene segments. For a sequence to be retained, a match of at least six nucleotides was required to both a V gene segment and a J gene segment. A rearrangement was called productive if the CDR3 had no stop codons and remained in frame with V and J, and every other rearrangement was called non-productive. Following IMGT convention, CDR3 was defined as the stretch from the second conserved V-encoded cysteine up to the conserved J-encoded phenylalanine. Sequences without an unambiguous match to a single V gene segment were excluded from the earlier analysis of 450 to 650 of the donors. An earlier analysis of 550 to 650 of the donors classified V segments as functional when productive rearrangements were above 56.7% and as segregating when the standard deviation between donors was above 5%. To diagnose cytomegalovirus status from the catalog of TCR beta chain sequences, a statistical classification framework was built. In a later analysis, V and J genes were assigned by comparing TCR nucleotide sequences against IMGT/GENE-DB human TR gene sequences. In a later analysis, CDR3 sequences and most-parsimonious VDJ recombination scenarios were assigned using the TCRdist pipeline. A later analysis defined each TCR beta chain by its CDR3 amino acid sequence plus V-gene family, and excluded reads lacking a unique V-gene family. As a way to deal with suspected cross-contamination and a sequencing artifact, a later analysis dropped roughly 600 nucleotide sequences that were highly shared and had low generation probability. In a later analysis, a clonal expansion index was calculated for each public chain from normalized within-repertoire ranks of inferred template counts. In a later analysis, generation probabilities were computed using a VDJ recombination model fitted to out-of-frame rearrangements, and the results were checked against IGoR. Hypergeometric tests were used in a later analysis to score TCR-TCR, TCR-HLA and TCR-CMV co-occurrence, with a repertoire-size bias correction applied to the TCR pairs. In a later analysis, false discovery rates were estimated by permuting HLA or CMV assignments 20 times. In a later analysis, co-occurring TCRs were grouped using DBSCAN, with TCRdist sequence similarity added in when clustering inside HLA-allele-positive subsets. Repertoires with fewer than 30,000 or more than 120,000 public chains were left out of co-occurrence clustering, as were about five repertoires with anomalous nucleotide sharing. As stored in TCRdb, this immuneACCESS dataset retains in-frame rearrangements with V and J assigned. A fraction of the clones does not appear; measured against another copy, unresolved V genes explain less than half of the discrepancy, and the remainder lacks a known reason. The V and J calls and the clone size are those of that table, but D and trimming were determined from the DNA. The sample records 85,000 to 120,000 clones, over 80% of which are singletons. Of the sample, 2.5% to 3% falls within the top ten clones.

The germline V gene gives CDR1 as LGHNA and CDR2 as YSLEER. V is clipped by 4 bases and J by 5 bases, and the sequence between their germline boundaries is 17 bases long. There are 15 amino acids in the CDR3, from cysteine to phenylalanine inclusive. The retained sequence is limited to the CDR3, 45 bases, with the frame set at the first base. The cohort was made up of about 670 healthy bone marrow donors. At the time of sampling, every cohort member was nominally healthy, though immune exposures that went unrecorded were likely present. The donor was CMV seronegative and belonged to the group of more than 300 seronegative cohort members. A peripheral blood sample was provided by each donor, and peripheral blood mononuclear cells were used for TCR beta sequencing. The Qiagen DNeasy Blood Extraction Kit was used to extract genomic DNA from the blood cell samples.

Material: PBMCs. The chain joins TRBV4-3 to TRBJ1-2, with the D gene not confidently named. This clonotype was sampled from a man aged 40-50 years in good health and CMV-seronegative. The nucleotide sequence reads TGCGCCAGCAGCCGTAGCCGAACGGTTGATTATGGCTACACCTTC. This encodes CASSRSRTVDYGYTF.